This T cell receptor beta chain was documented in a study of blood T cell repertoires in COVID-19. At the level of the study: Samples came from the United States, Italy and Spain, spanning acute and convalescent COVID-19. Sample material is recorded as cDNA or gDNA derived from T cells, B-cell-depleted T cells, or PBMCs.

In the original workflow: How many nucleated cells were present was estimated from reference gene primer amplification. Measured with immunoSEQ multiplex PCR; TCRdb has only the in-frame clones, and not every one. V and J calls and clone size are those listed in that table; D and trimming were worked out from the DNA. The sample has more than 200,000 clones; approximately 80% are singletons. Trimming removed 7 bases from V and 5 bases from J, with 16 bases in between. The CDR3 length is 14 residues. The germline CDR1 and CDR2 sequences are KGHDR and SFDVKD. The origin of this receptor is a woman in her thirties or forties with active or convalescent COVID-19. Sequenced material: peripheral blood. The chain carries TRBV24-1 and TRBJ1-1; possibly TRBD1 for D (6 bases). The CDR3 DNA is TGTGCCACCAGAGGACTGACAGGCGGGACTGAAGCTTTCTTT. Its translation: CATRGLTGGTEAFF.